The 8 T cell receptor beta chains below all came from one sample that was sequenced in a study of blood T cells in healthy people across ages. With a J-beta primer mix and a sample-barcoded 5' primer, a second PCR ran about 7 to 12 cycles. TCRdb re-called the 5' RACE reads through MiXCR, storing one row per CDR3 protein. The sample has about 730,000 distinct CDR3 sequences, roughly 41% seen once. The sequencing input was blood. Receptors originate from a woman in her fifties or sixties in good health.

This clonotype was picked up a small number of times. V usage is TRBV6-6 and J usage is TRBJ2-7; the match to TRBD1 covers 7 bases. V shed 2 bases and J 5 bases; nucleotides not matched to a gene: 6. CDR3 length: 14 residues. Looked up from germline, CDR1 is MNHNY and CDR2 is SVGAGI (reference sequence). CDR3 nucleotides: TGTGCCAGCAGTTACGTACAGGGGTCAAACGAGCAGTACTTC. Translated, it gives CASSYVQGSNEQYF.

CDR3 nucleotide sequence: TGTGCCAGCAGCGAATTCGGAGAGGACACCGGGGAGCTGTTTTTT. The encoded protein is CASSEFGEDTGELFF. The V and J genes are TRBV9 and TRBJ2-2; D is uncertain. Germline CDR1 and CDR2: SGDLS and YYNGEE. The ends were cut back, 3 bases at V and 3 bases at J, with 12 bases in the middle. The CDR3 has 15 residues.

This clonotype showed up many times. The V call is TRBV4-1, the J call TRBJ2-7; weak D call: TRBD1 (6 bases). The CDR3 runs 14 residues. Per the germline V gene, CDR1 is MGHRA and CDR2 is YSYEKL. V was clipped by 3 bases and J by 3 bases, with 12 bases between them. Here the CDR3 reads CASSQADRSYEQYF. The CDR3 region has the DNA TGCGCCAGCAGCCAGGCAGACAGGAGCTACGAGCAGTACTTC.

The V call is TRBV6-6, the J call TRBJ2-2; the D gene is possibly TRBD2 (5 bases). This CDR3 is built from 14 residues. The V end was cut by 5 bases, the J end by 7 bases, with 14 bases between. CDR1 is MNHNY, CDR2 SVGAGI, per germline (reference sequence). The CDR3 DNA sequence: TGTGCCAGCAGTCGAGACGGGGTAGGCGGGGAGCTGTTTTTT. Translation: CASSRDGVGGELFF.

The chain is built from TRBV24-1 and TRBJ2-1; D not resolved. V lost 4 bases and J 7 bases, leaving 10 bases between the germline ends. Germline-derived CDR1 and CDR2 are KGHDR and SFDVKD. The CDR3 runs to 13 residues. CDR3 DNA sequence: TGTGCCACCAGTGACCCCATAAGGAATGAGCAGTTCTTC. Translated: CATSDPIRNEQFF.

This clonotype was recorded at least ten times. The CDR3 DNA reads as TGTGCCAGCAGGAGCACAGATACGCAGTATTTT. Translation gives CASRSTDTQYF. V gene TRBV6-5 combines with J gene TRBJ2-3; no clear D gene. CDR1 MNHEY and CDR2 SVGAGI come from the germline V gene. Trimming left V 6 bases short and J 0 bases short, with 1 base between. This CDR3 contains 11 residues.

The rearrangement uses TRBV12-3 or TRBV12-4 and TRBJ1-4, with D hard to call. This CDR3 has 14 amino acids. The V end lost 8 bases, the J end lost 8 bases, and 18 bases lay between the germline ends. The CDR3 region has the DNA TGTGCCAGCCACCCGGGAGGAAGATGGGAAAAACTGTTTTTT. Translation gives CASHPGGRWEKLFF.

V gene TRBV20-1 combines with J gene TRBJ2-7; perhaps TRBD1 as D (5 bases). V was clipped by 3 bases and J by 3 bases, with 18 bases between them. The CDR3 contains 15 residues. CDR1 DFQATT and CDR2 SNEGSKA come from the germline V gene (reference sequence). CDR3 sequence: CSASLDTRKGYEQYF. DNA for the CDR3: TGCAGTGCTAGCCTGGACACGCGAAAGGGCTACGAGCAGTACTTC.